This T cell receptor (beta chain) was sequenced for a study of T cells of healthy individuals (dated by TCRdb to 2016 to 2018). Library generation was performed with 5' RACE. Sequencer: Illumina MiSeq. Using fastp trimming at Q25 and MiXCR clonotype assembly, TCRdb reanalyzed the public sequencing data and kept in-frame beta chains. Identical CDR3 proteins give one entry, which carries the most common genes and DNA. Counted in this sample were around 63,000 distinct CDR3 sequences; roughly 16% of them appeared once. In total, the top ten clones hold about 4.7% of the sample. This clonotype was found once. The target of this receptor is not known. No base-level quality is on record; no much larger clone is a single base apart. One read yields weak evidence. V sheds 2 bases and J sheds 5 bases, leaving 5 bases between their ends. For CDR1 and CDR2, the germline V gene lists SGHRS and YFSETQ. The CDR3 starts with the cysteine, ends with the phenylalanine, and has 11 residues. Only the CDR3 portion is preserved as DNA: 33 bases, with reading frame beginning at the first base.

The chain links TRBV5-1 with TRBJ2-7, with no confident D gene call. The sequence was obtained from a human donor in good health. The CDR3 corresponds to CASSLNDEQYF. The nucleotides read TGCGCCAGCAGCTTAAATGACGAGCAGTACTTC.